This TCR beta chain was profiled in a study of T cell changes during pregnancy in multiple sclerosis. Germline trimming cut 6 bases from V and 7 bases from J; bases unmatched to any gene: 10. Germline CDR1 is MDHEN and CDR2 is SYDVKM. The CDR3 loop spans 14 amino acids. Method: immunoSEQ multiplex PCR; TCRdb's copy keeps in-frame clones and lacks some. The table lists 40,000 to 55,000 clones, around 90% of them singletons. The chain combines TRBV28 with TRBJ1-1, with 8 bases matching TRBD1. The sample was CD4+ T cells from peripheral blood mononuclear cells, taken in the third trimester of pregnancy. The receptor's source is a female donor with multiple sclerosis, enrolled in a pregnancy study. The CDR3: CASRRRDRTDEAFF. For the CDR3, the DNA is TGTGCCAGCAGGCGGCGGGACAGGACGGATGAAGCTTTCTTT.